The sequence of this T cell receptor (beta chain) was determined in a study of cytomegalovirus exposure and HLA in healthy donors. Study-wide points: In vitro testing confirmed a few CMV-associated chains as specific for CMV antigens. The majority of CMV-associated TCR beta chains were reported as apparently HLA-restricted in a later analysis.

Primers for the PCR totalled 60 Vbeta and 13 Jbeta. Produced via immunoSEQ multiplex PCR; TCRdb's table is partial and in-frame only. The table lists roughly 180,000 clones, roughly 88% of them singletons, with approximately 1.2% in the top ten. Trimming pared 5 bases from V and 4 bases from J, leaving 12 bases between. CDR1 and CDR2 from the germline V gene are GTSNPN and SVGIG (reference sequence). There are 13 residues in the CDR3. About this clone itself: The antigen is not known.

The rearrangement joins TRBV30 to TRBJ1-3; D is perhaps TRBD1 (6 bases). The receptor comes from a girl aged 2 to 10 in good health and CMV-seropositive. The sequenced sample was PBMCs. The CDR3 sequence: CAWSGTYGNTIYF. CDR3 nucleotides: TGTGCCTGGTCCGGGACATACGGAAACACCATATATTTT. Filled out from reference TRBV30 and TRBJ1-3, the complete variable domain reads SQTIHQWPATLVQPVGSPLSLECTVEGTSNPNLYWYRQAAGRGLQLLFYSVGIGQISSEVPQNLSASRPQDRQFILSSKKLLLSDSGFYLCAWSGTYGNTIYFGEGSWLTVV.